The present T cell receptor beta chain was sequenced within a study of control samples from healthy donors and cancer patients. This CDR3 comprises 13 residues. With 5 bases removed from V and 2 bases from J, the gap between germline ends came to 10 bases. Germline V gene sequence: CDR1 MDHEN, CDR2 SYDVKM. Clones were read by immunoSEQ multiplex PCR, and TCRdb kept only the in-frame ones, dropping some. The top ten clones hold around 7.6% of a sample with about 110,000 clones, roughly nine tenths of them seen once. The clonotype originates from a woman aged 18-29 years in good health. V usage is TRBV28 and J usage is TRBJ2-7, with D possibly TRBD2 on 6 matching bases. Sample: blood. CDR3 bases: TGTGCCAGCAGTGGGACTGCCACCTACGAGCAGTACTTC. This sequence encodes CASSGTATYEQYF.